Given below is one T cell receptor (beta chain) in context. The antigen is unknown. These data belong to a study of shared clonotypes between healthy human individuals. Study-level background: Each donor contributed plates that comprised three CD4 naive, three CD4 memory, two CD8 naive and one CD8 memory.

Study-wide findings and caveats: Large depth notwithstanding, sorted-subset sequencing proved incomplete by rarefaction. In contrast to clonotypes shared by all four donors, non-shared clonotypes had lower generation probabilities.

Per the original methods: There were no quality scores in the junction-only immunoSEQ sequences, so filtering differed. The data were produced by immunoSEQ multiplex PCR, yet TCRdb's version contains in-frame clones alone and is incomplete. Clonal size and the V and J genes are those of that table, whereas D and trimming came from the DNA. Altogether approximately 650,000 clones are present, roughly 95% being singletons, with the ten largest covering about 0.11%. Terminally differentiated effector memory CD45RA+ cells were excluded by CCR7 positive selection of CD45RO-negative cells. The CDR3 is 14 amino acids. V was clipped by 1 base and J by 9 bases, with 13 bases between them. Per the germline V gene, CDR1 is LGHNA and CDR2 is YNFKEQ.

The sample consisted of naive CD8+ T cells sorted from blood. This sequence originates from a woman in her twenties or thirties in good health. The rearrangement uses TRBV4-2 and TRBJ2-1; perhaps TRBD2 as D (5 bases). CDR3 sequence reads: CASSQGELSGEQFF. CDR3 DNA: TGTGCCAGCAGCCAAGGGGAACTAAGCGGTGAGCAGTTCTTC.